Below, one T cell receptor (beta chain) is given with its context. This clone was seen more than once but under ten times. The target of this receptor is not known. Per-base quality was not reported, and no clone a single base away is much larger than it. The data are from a study of blood T cell repertoires in COVID-19 (dated by TCRdb to the early 2020s). Regarding the study in general: The collaborator samples originated in the United States, Italy and Spain and spanned the acute and convalescent phases of COVID-19. The material from the prospective study consisted of cDNA or gDNA derived from T cells, B-cell-depleted T cells, or PBMCs. Deeply sampled blood TCRbeta repertoires from subjects exposed to, actively infected with, or recovered from COVID-19 were included in the dataset. The repertoires were released in a freely available public database intended as a resource for research on the immune response to SARS-CoV-2. Samples were obtained from the ongoing ImmuneRACE study (first 160 participants) and from some 1,300 subjects provided by 6 global collaborators. Sample metadata almost always included a de-identified subject ID, COVID-19 status, age in years and sex. HLA class I and class II types, where available, came from metadata supplied by the sample provider rather than from assay-based typing.

The collaborating institutions used their own protocols to collect whole blood in K2EDTA tubes. For TCRbeta analysis, collaborators shipped samples in one of three forms: frozen whole blood, isolated PBMCs, or DNA extracted from either of those sample types. General findings and caveats noted by the study authors: The quantity of clinical and demographic metadata differed by source and by participant and was supplied without curation.

The immunoSEQ Assay, a bias-controlled multiplex PCR, was used to amplify TCRbeta CDR3 regions from genomic DNA. Regarding the original processing steps: Nucleated cell counts per sample were estimated from amplification of reference gene primers within the assay. To quantify the absolute abundance of each unique TCRbeta CDR3 rearrangement, sequence reads were collapsed and filtered. Productive Simpson clonality was computed per sample as the square root of Simpson's diversity index over productive rearrangements. Not all clones reach the TCRdb copy of this immuneACCESS table, which keeps in-frame sequences only. Checked studies attribute under half of the gap to unresolved V genes and leave the rest unexplained. The V and J calls and clone size come from that table; D and trimming were worked out from the DNA. Across this sample there are approximately 130,000 clones, with roughly 89% seen only once. The ten largest clones represent 2% to 2.5% of the sample.

The CDR3 contains 12 residues, cysteine and phenylalanine counted. CDR3 DNA is the only sequence kept; it has 36 bases, read in frame from the first base. Trimming at the junction amounts to 6 bases on V and 5 bases on J, and the germline ends lie 11 bases apart. For CDR1 and CDR2, the germline V gene lists SGHDT and YYEEEE. The rearrangement combines TRBV5-6 with TRBJ1-2, and perhaps TRBD1 as D gene, on 5 matching bases. The source material was peripheral blood. The receptor was derived from a woman in her forties or fifties with acute or convalescent COVID-19. The DNA reads TGTGCCAGCACCCCCGGGGGATATGGCTACACCTTC. It specifies CASTPGGYGYTF.